This TCR beta chain was sequenced for a study of cytomegalovirus exposure and HLA in healthy donors. Study findings and constraints: Later work showed greater clonal expansion in HLA-associated TCR beta chains than in equally common others. The classifier reportedly diagnosed cytomegalovirus status with high specificity and sensitivity.

PCR used 60 Vbeta primers and 13 Jbeta primers. In the original processing: Roughly 12 million shared chains were among around 80 million unique TCR beta chains counted in a later analysis. Some clones are missing from TCRdb's copy, which holds only in-frame ones; the method was immunoSEQ multiplex PCR. The V and J calls and clone size are taken from that table; D and trimming were inferred from the DNA. Among about 140,000 clones listed, more than 55% were seen once. Looked up from germline, CDR1 is MDHEN and CDR2 is SYDVKM. The V gene lost 5 bases and the J gene lost 4 bases, with 11 bases spanning the gap. This CDR3 has 14 residues. To note about this clone: Its antigen is not identified.

This TCR came from a woman aged 60-75 years in good health and CMV-seronegative. The sample comprised PBMCs. The J gene is TRBJ2-2, the V gene TRBV28; D gene unclear. DNA for the CDR3: TGTGCCAGCAGTCTACAGATCCTCACCGGGGAGCTGTTTTTT. Its protein is CASSLQILTGELFF.